Listed here is a single TCR beta chain. This sample was taken from a study of blood T cell repertoires in COVID-19. Using immunoSEQ multiplex PCR, the repertoire was profiled, and TCRdb retains in-frame clones only, with some absent. This sample yields fewer than 400,000 clones, of which approximately 88% are seen a single time; 5% belongs to the top ten. Specimen: PBMCs or T cells enriched from blood (not recorded which). The clonotype originates from a man aged 25 to 45 who had recovered from COVID-19.

For the CDR3, the DNA is TGTGCCAGCAGCTTTGGTCAAGGGACAGATGGAAACACCATATATTTT. This codes for CASSFGQGTDGNTIYF. The V and J genes are TRBV5-4 and TRBJ1-3, with TRBD1 matching over 7 bases. This CDR3 is 16 amino acids long. Germline V CDR1 and CDR2: SGHNT, YYREEE (reference sequence). V gave up 2 bases and J gave up 3 bases; unmatched junction bases: 8.